These T cell receptor beta chains were read from a single sample in a study of blood T cell repertoires in COVID-19. Only in-frame clones appear in the TCRdb table, and some are missing; sequencing was by immunoSEQ multiplex PCR. Among 310,000 or so clones, over 80% were seen once, and the ten largest hold around 9.9%. The sequencing input was peripheral blood. The receptors originated from a young man with COVID-19, enrolled during active disease. Both conserved end residues are part of each CDR3. A D gene is named only where the DNA matches it firmly. Where a row states a size, it is once, few, many or the class of an expanded clone; other rows omit it.

clone_size d_call j_call v_call cdr3_length cdr3_aa cdr3_nt
- - TRBJ1-3 TRBV28 16 CASSLWGGRSGNTIYF TGTGCCAGCAGTTTATGGGGGGGGCGAAGTGGAAACACCATATATTTT
- - TRBJ2-2 TRBV5-4 14 CASSQGIFTGELFF TGTGCCAGCAGCCAGGGGATTTTCACCGGGGAGCTGTTTTTT
- - TRBJ1-1 TRBV18 13 CASSTDMNTEAFF TGTGCCAGCTCAACTGATATGAACACTGAAGCTTTCTTT
- - TRBJ2-2 TRBV11-1 14 CASSLVQDTGELFF TGTGCCAGCAGCTTGGTTCAGGACACCGGGGAGCTGTTTTTT
once - TRBJ1-1 TRBV29-1 13 CSVIRGWNTEAFF TGCAGCGTTATCAGGGGTTGGAACACTGAAGCTTTCTTT
few - TRBJ1-2 TRBV29-1 12 CSVEAGYEGYTF TGCAGCGTTGAAGCGGGGTATGAGGGCTACACCTTC
- TRBD1 TRBJ2-1 TRBV27 12 CASQGADNEQFF TGTGCCTCCCAGGGGGCGGACAATGAGCAGTTCTTC
- TRBD1 TRBJ2-6 TRBV18 17 CASSPGQGISGANVLTF TGTGCCAGCTCACCGGGACAGGGGATCTCTGGGGCCAACGTCCTGACTTTC
- TRBD1 TRBJ1-1 TRBV7-6 15 CASSTRQGLNTEAFF TGTGCCAGCAGCACTAGACAGGGGCTTAACACTGAAGCTTTCTTT
- TRBD1 TRBJ1-1 TRBV7-2 18 CASSPGGRRGPTNTEAFF TGTGCCAGCAGCCCGGGAGGGCGGAGGGGGCCAACGAACACTGAAGCTTTCTTT
- - TRBJ1-2 TRBV7-8 14 CASSPSELPSGYTF TGTGCCAGCAGCCCCTCTGAGCTCCCCTCGGGCTACACCTTC
- TRBD2 TRBJ2-5 TRBV19 13 CASSTGGRKTQYF TGTGCCAGTAGCACTGGCGGGAGAAAGACCCAGTACTTC